In this sample, the clone carrying this TCR beta chain turned up a few times. Its antigen is still unknown. The data stem from a study of response to subunit inactivated influenza vaccine. General study findings and limits: Authors suggested each seasonal influenza vaccination recruits few new T cells.

MiXCR was run by TCRdb on the RT-PCR reads, yielding one entry per CDR3 protein. The data contain approximately 530,000 distinct CDR3 sequences, roughly 7.6% of them singletons. CDR3 size: 12 residues. CDR1 and CDR2 from the germline V gene are ENHRY and SYGVKD. Trimming took 6 bases from V and 6 from J, leaving 6 bases between them. The chain recombines TRBV10-3 with TRBJ1-6; no firm D call. The source was PBMCs from blood, collected approximately 25 months after vaccination. This clonotype was obtained from a man between 50 and 70 years old who received an inactivated influenza vaccine. The CDR3 sequence is CAISKGNSPLHF. The CDR3 DNA is TGTGCCATCAGCAAGGGTAATTCACCCCTCCACTTT.